This is a list of T cell receptor beta chains from one sample in a study of cytomegalovirus exposure and HLA in healthy donors. Method: immunoSEQ multiplex PCR; TCRdb's copy keeps in-frame clones and lacks some. This table has 150,000 to 200,000 clones, approximately 85% appearing once. Sequenced: PBMCs. Receptors were obtained from a man aged 18 to 29 in good health and CMV-seropositive. Both conserved end residues are part of each CDR3. The D gene is left open where the match is weak. Expanded clones are given a class, and other clones once, few, many or no size at all.

size	D	V	J	CDR3	DNA
NA	TRBD1	TRBV7-9	TRBJ1-2	CASSLTGDGYTF	TGTGCCAGCAGCTTAACAGGGGATGGCTACACCTTC
NA	TRBD1	TRBV29-1	TRBJ1-2	CSVTGAGYTF	TGCAGCGTAACAGGGGCTGGCTACACCTTC
NA	NA	TRBV19	TRBJ2-2	CASSTQTVGAGTGELFF	TGTGCCAGTAGTACCCAGACAGTGGGGGCCGGGACCGGGGAGCTGTTTTTT
NA	NA	TRBV30	TRBJ2-3	CAWRGLGRGASDTQYF	TGTGCCTGGAGGGGACTGGGGCGGGGTGCGTCAGATACGCAGTATTTT
few	TRBD1	TRBV11-2	TRBJ1-2	CASSRRGGYTF	TGTGCCAGCAGCCGCAGGGGGGGCTACACCTTC
NA	NA	TRBV5-6	TRBJ2-3	CASSLLRQGSFTDTQYF	TGTGCCAGCAGCTTGCTTCGGCAGGGAAGCTTCACAGATACGCAGTATTTT
NA	NA	TRBV19	TRBJ2-7	CASSSRSTVYEQYF	TGTGCCAGTAGTTCCCGGTCTACGGTCTACGAGCAGTACTTC
NA	NA	TRBV11-2	TRBJ1-5	CASSTGRDQPQHF	TGTGCCAGCAGCACAGGGAGGGATCAGCCCCAGCATTTT
NA	TRBD1	TRBV27	TRBJ2-3	CASSLRTGGVSDTQYF	TGTGCCAGCAGTTTACGGACAGGGGGAGTGTCAGATACGCAGTATTTT
NA	TRBD2	TRBV19	TRBJ2-5	CATMTSGGEETQYF	TGTGCCACCATGACTAGCGGGGGTGAAGAGACCCAGTACTTC
NA	TRBD1	TRBV7-6	TRBJ2-3	CASSAWDRVSQYF	TGTGCCAGCAGCGCCTGGGACAGGGTGTCGCAGTATTTT
NA	TRBD1	TRBV4-1	TRBJ2-7	CASSQGTGQLSYEQYF	TGCGCCAGCAGCCAAGGGACGGGACAGTTATCCTACGAGCAGTACTTC
NA	TRBD1	TRBV7-7	TRBJ1-4	CASSPGGGRGLEKLFF	TGTGCCAGCAGCCCCGGAGGGGGCAGGGGTCTTGAAAAACTGTTTTTT
NA	NA	TRBV6-5	TRBJ2-5	CASSYLGGETQYF	TGTGCCAGCAGTTATCTGGGGGGAGAGACCCAGTACTTC
NA	TRBD2	TRBV11-2	TRBJ2-5	CASSLGGTSAETQYF	TGTGCCAGCAGCTTAGGTGGGACTAGCGCCGAGACCCAGTACTTC
NA	NA	TRBV7-9	TRBJ1-2	CASSLVQNYGYTF	TGTGCCAGCAGCTTAGTACAGAACTATGGCTACACCTTC
NA	TRBD2	TRBV18	TRBJ2-3	CASSPPPAGADTQYF	TGTGCCAGCTCACCACCGCCAGCGGGGGCGGATACGCAGTATTTT
NA	NA	TRBV5-1	TRBJ1-2	CASSSSMGADGYTF	TGCGCCAGCAGCTCATCCATGGGGGCAGATGGCTACACCTTC
NA	NA	TRBV19	TRBJ1-4	CASSIWVGGGRREKLFF	TGTGCCAGTAGTATCTGGGTTGGGGGGGGCCGGAGGGAAAAACTGTTTTTT
NA	TRBD2	TRBV5-1	TRBJ2-2	CASSFAGGSTGELFF	TGCGCCAGCAGCTTTGCCGGGGGGAGCACCGGGGAGCTGTTTTTT
NA	TRBD1	TRBV5-4	TRBJ2-3	CASSSADRGGDTQYF	TGTGCCAGCAGCTCAGCCGACAGGGGAGGTGATACGCAGTATTTT
NA	TRBD1	TRBV7-8	TRBJ2-2	CASRHRQGGTGELFF	TGTGCCAGCAGACACAGACAGGGGGGCACCGGGGAGCTGTTTTTT
NA	TRBD1	TRBV6-1	TRBJ2-2	CASGTGQGVPGELFF	TGTGCCAGCGGTACTGGACAGGGGGTCCCCGGGGAGCTGTTTTTT
NA	NA	TRBV5-1	TRBJ2-5	CASSLMAEEETQYF	TGCGCCAGCAGCTTAATGGCAGAAGAAGAGACCCAGTACTTC
NA	NA	TRBV7-9	TRBJ2-2	CSSSFPLGELFF	TGTTCCAGCAGCTTCCCGTTAGGGGAGCTGTTTTTT
NA	TRBD1	TRBV6-1	TRBJ2-5	CASSDRGLKTQYF	TGTGCCAGCAGTGATAGGGGGCTAAAGACCCAGTACTTC
NA	NA	TRBV5-1	TRBJ1-2	CASSLDSYGYTF	TGCGCCAGCAGCCTAGACAGCTATGGCTACACCTTC
NA	TRBD1	TRBV15	TRBJ2-1	CATSRGQGLDYNEQFF	TGTGCCACCAGCAGGGGACAGGGTCTGGACTACAATGAGCAGTTCTTC
few	NA	TRBV6-1	TRBJ1-2	CASSEQGYGYTF	TGTGCCAGCAGTGAACAGGGATATGGCTACACCTTC
few	NA	TRBV6-6	TRBJ1-3	CASSTLQGARGNTIYF	TGTGCCAGCAGTACACTTCAGGGTGCGCGGGGAAACACCATATATTTT
NA	TRBD2	TRBV5-1	TRBJ2-3	CASSSSGGAPMSTDTQYF	TGCGCCAGCAGCTCTAGCGGGGGGGCCCCAATGAGCACAGATACGCAGTATTTT
NA	NA	TRBV7-9	TRBJ1-5	CASSSGGGYSNQPQHF	TGTGCCAGCAGCTCGGGAGGGGGGTATAGCAATCAGCCCCAGCATTTT
once	NA	TRBV30	TRBJ2-3	CAWYRLLTDTQYF	TGTGCCTGGTATCGACTCCTCACAGATACGCAGTATTTT
NA	NA	TRBV6-5	TRBJ1-2	CASSPGWGYTF	TGTGCCAGCAGTCCAGGTTGGGGCTACACCTTC
NA	NA	TRBV9	TRBJ1-2	CASSVGGQGSYTF	TGTGCCAGCAGCGTAGGGGGGCAGGGGAGCTACACCTTC
NA	NA	TRBV27	TRBJ2-7	CASRSYSYEQYF	TGTGCCAGCAGATCCTACTCCTACGAGCAGTACTTC
NA	TRBD1	TRBV6-5	TRBJ2-3	CASSALDRVPDTQYF	TGTGCCAGCAGTGCCCTGGACAGGGTCCCAGATACGCAGTATTTT
NA	NA	TRBV5-1	TRBJ2-5	CASSLSGQETQYF	TGCGCCAGCAGCTTGTCAGGTCAAGAGACCCAGTACTTC
once	TRBD2	TRBV15	TRBJ2-5	CATSRVQGTGGAQYF	TGTGCCACCAGCAGAGTGCAGGGTACGGGGGGGGCCCAGTACTTC
NA	TRBD2	TRBV5-4	TRBJ2-1	CASSWGLAGNNEQFF	TGTGCCAGCAGCTGGGGACTAGCGGGGAACAATGAGCAGTTCTTC
once	NA	TRBV11-3	TRBJ1-5	CASSFGPYQPQHF	TGTGCCAGCAGCTTCGGTCCCTACCAGCCCCAGCATTTT
NA	NA	TRBV27	TRBJ2-7	CASSWGSEQYF	TGTGCCAGCAGTTGGGGTAGCGAGCAGTACTTC
NA	NA	TRBV30	TRBJ1-6	CAWSVRYRQNTSSYNSPLHF	TGTGCCTGGAGTGTACGGTATCGGCAGAACACTAGCTCCTATAATTCACCCCTCCACTTT
NA	TRBD2	TRBV5-1	TRBJ2-1	CALLSGGSYNEQFF	TGCGCATTACTTAGCGGGGGCTCCTACAATGAGCAGTTCTTC
NA	TRBD2	TRBV7-9	TRBJ2-7	CASSPREGSYEQYF	TGTGCCAGCAGCCCACGGGAGGGGTCCTACGAGCAGTACTTC
NA	TRBD1	TRBV30	TRBJ1-5	CAWRTGQDSNQPQHF	TGTGCCTGGAGGACAGGGCAAGATAGCAATCAGCCCCAGCATTTT
NA	TRBD1	TRBV5-1	TRBJ1-2	CASSGTDRGYGYTF	TGCGCCAGCAGCGGGACGGACAGGGGGTATGGCTACACCTTC
NA	TRBD1	TRBV6-5	TRBJ2-7	CASSSGQGTYEQYF	TGTGCCAGCAGTTCCGGACAGGGGACCTACGAGCAGTACTTC
NA	TRBD1	TRBV7-9	TRBJ2-5	CASSLWDRAQETQYF	TGTGCCAGCAGCTTATGGGACAGGGCACAAGAGACCCAGTACTTC
NA	TRBD2	TRBV5-1	TRBJ2-1	CASSLGASGVNEQFF	TGCGCCAGCAGCTTGGGAGCTAGCGGGGTGAATGAGCAGTTCTTC
NA	NA	TRBV5-1	TRBJ2-2	CASSSTGELFF	TGCGCCAGCAGCTCTACCGGGGAGCTGTTTTTT
NA	NA	TRBV6-5	TRBJ2-6	CASSYGSSGANVLTF	TGTGCCAGCAGTTACGGCAGCTCTGGGGCCAACGTCCTGACTTTC
NA	TRBD1	TRBV19	TRBJ2-5	CASSIATGGQETQYF	TGTGCCAGTAGTATAGCAACAGGGGGACAAGAGACCCAGTACTTC
NA	NA	TRBV27	TRBJ2-7	CASSPSNVYEQYF	TGTGCCAGCAGTCCTTCTAACGTCTACGAGCAGTACTTC
few	NA	TRBV19	TRBJ1-1	CASSKDWRGAGRNTEAFF	TGTGCCAGTAGTAAGGATTGGCGGGGGGCCGGACGGAACACTGAAGCTTTCTTT
once	TRBD1	TRBV30	TRBJ2-5	CAWSRTGLETQYF	TGTGCCTGGAGTAGGACAGGGCTAGAGACCCAGTACTTC
NA	TRBD1	TRBV10-2	TRBJ1-1	CASSHGQGNTEAFF	TGCGCCAGCAGCCACGGACAGGGGAACACTGAAGCTTTCTTT